These 20 T cell receptor beta chains originate from one sample sequenced in a study of CD8 T cells in ankylosing spondylitis. One entry per CDR3 protein, called by TCRdb with MiXCR from the 5' RACE reads. This table has around 100,000 distinct CDR3 sequences, nearly 25% appearing once. The specimen sequenced was synovial fluid, either unsorted or a sorted T cell fraction (not recorded which). These receptors were collected from a male donor with ankylosing spondylitis.

This clonotype was detected many times. The chain employs TRBV20-1 and TRBJ2-6; tentatively, D is TRBD1 (5 bases). CDR1 and CDR2 (germline): DFQATT, SNEGSKA (reference sequence). The CDR3 totals 16 residues. V lost 5 bases, J lost 2 bases, and 16 bases lay in between. The CDR3 DNA follows: TGCAGTGCTGGACAATCAAACCGGGCTGGGGCCAACGTCCTGACTTTC. It encodes CSAGQSNRAGANVLTF.

This clonotype was recorded at least ten times. The chain employs TRBV6-5 and TRBJ2-7; D not resolved. Germline loops: CDR1 MNHEY, CDR2 SVGAGI. CDR3 size: 14 residues. Trimming left V 2 bases short and J 3 bases short, with 11 bases between. CDR3 residues: CASSYGHPDYEQYV. The CDR3 region has the DNA TGTGCCAGCAGTTACGGCCACCCTGACTACGAGCAGTACGTC.

In this sample, this clonotype turned up a few times. The rearrangement uses TRBV24-1 and TRBJ1-1; D unclear. V gave up 3 bases and J gave up 10 bases, with 8 bases separating them. The CDR3 is 11 amino acids. The germline CDR1 and CDR2 sequences are KGHDR and SFDVKD. The CDR3 is CATSDGVGAFF. As DNA, the CDR3 is TGTGCCACCAGTGATGGGGTTGGAGCTTTCTTT.

This clonotype has just one count. The chain has TRBV12-5 and TRBJ2-7, with TRBD2 as a possible D gene (6 bases). The CDR3 extends over 13 amino acids. The germline CDR1 and CDR2 sequences are LGHNT and FRNRAP. Between the trimmed V and J ends, which lost 2 bases and 4 bases, there was a span of 9 bases. CDR3 coding DNA: TGTGCTAGTGGTTTGAGCGGGTCATACGAGCAGTACGTC. This codes for CASGLSGSYEQYV.

The J gene is TRBJ2-4, the V gene TRBV18, with D possibly being TRBD1 (6 bases). V was clipped by 4 bases and J by 1 base, with 17 bases between them. Germline V gene data show CDR1 as KGHSH and CDR2 as LQKENI. This CDR3 region has 17 residues. The CDR3 sequence is CASSLQGKAYAKNIQYF. CDR3 nucleotide sequence: TGTGCCAGCTCACTACAGGGAAAGGCATACGCCAAAAACATTCAGTACTTC.

There are a few counts of this clonotype. The genes are TRBV29-1 and TRBJ1-2; D not certain. This CDR3 contains 12 residues. CDR1 is SQVTM and CDR2 is ANQGSEA in the germline V gene. With 7 bases removed from V and 1 base from J, the gap between germline ends came to 10 bases. The CDR3 nucleotides are TGCAGCGCAAGTTCATTTAACTATGGCTACACCTTC. Protein product: CSASSFNYGYTF.

The chain is built from TRBV30 and TRBJ2-2, with a possible D match to TRBD2 (6 bases). The CDR3 is 13 residues long. V was pared by 7 bases and J by 2 bases, with 11 bases between. Germline values: CDR1 GTSNPN, CDR2 SVGIG (reference sequence). The CDR3 nucleotides read TGTGCCTACCAGGGACTTAACACCGGGGAGCTGTTTTTT. Protein sequence: CAYQGLNTGELFF. The full variable domain, rest sourced from reference TRBV30 and TRBJ2-2, is SQTIHQWPATLVQPVGSPLSLECTVEGTSNPNLYWYRQAAGRGLQLLFYSVGIGQISSEVPQNLSASRPQDRQFILSSKKLLLSDSGFYLCAYQGLNTGELFFGEGSRLTVL.

This clonotype turned up a few times. The V call is TRBV7-9, the J call TRBJ1-1; D unresolved. Trimming cost V 7 bases and J 3 bases, with 15 bases left between them. Germline V lookup: CDR1 SEHNR, CDR2 FQNEAQ (reference sequence). CDR3 length equals 14 residues. CDR3 nucleotide sequence: TGTGCCAGCACCGAGACACTGGACTACACTGAAGCTTTCTTT. Amino acid sequence: CASTETLDYTEAFF.

This chain connects TRBV12-3 or TRBV12-4 to TRBJ2-2, with 8 nucleotides matching TRBD1. The junction had 8 bases not matched to a gene; V was cut back by 6 bases and J by 5 bases. This CDR3 region has 15 residues. The CDR3 loop reads CASSLRDRQTGELFF. CDR3 coding DNA: TGTGCCAGCAGCCTCCGGGACAGGCAGACCGGGGAGCTGTTTTTT.

This chain uses TRBV5-1 with TRBJ2-7, with 11 bases aligning to TRBD1. V lost 0 bases to trimming and J lost 5 bases; unmatched junction nucleotides: 4. Germline values: CDR1 SGHRS, CDR2 YFSETQ. The CDR3 contains 15 residues. The CDR3 reads CASSLEGQGADEQYV. CDR3 nucleotide sequence: TGCGCCAGCAGCTTGGAAGGACAGGGGGCCGACGAGCAGTACGTC.

The chain is built from TRBV5-6 and TRBJ2-7; D remains ambiguous. Trimming took off 4 bases at V and 4 bases at J, with 15 bases between the two ends. The CDR3 has 14 residues. The V gene's germline CDR1 is SGHDT and CDR2 YYEEEE. This CDR3 is CASSRTIGIYEQYV. In nucleotides, the CDR3 is TGTGCCAGCAGCCGAACCATAGGGATTTACGAGCAGTACGTC.

By share, this clonotype counts as large. The chain joins TRBV7-9 to TRBJ1-1; D ambiguous. Germline CDR1 and CDR2: SEHNR and FQNEAQ (reference sequence). The V end lost 3 bases, the J end lost 4 bases, and 9 bases lay between the germline ends. CDR3 length: 13 amino acids. The CDR3 sequence is CASSFGEGTEAFF. CDR3 DNA sequence: TGTGCCAGCAGCTTCGGGGAGGGCACTGAAGCTTTCTTT.

The table lists this clonotype with many counts. This chain uses TRBV20-1 with TRBJ2-1, with 8 bases fitting TRBD2. The CDR3 totals 15 residues. Trimming at V came to 3 bases and at J to 2 bases, leaving 6 bases not matched to a gene. CDR1 is DFQATT, CDR2 SNEGSKA, per germline (reference sequence). The CDR3 loop is CSASLIAGTYNEQFF. The DNA for the CDR3 is TGCAGTGCTAGCCTCATAGCGGGAACCTACAATGAGCAGTTCTTC.

V usage is TRBV7-2 and J usage is TRBJ1-2, with 10 nucleotides matching TRBD1. CDR1 SGHTA and CDR2 FQGNSA come from the germline V gene. Trimming at V came to 5 bases and at J to 6 bases, leaving 3 bases not matched to a gene. This CDR3 comprises 13 residues. CDR3 nucleotide sequence: TGTGCCAGCAGCCCGACAGGGGGCGATGGCTACACCTTC. This encodes CASSPTGGDGYTF.

This clonotype was counted many times. The chain links TRBV9 to TRBJ2-2, with D perhaps TRBD2 (5 bases). Germline CDR1 and CDR2: SGDLS and YYNGEE. V lost 0 bases and J lost 3, with 9 bases in between. CDR3 length equals 15 residues. CDR3 in amino acids: CASSVASLDTGELFF. CDR3 DNA: TGTGCCAGCAGCGTAGCTAGCTTAGACACCGGGGAGCTGTTTTTT.

This clonotype has only a few counts. The V gene is TRBV5-1, the J gene TRBJ2-7, with D possibly TRBD1 on 5 matching bases. V gave up 4 bases and J gave up 4 bases, with 12 bases separating them. Germline V gives CDR1 SGHRS, CDR2 YFSETQ. The CDR3 loop spans 13 amino acids. The CDR3 is CASSGNTGYEQYF. CDR3 sequence (DNA): TGCGCCAGCAGCGGGAACACAGGATACGAGCAGTACTTC.

This clonotype was seen many times. The gene calls are TRBV5-1 and TRBJ2-2; D could derive from TRBD1 or TRBD2 (5 bases each). In germline, CDR1 is SGHRS, CDR2 YFSETQ. V was pared by 1 base and J by 8 bases, with 18 bases between. The CDR3 has 16 amino acids. CDR3 DNA: TGCGCCAGCAGCTTGTCCGGGACGCCTTACGAGGGGGAGCTGTTTTTT. Protein: CASSLSGTPYEGELFF.

V gene TRBV5-1 combines with J gene TRBJ2-3; 11 nucleotides match TRBD2. This CDR3 is 15 amino acids long. Germline V CDR1 and CDR2: SGHRS, YFSETQ. With V trimmed by 4 bases and J by 5 bases, 6 bases remained unmatched. The CDR3 region has the DNA TGCGCCAGCAGCGCCCTAGCGGGAGGTTTAGATACGCAGTATTTT. Protein product: CASSALAGGLDTQYF.

The chain employs TRBV20-1 and TRBJ2-7; a possible D gene is TRBD2 (6 bases). Germline V gene lookup returns CDR1 DFQATT and CDR2 SNEGSKA (reference sequence). The CDR3 loop spans 12 amino acids. The ends were cut back, 3 bases at V and 2 bases at J, with 8 bases in the middle. The chain's CDR3 is CSASRLAYEQYV. CDR3 coding DNA: TGCAGTGCTAGCAGACTAGCCTACGAGCAGTACGTC.

V and J are TRBV18 and TRBJ2-7; D remains ambiguous. Germline CDR1 and CDR2: KGHSH and LQKENI. Trimming shortened V by 5 bases and J by 0 bases, and 5 bases separated the two germline ends. The CDR3 contains 12 residues. CDR3 protein: CASSSDSYEQYV. CDR3 nucleotides: TGTGCCAGCTCATCTGACTCCTACGAGCAGTACGTC.